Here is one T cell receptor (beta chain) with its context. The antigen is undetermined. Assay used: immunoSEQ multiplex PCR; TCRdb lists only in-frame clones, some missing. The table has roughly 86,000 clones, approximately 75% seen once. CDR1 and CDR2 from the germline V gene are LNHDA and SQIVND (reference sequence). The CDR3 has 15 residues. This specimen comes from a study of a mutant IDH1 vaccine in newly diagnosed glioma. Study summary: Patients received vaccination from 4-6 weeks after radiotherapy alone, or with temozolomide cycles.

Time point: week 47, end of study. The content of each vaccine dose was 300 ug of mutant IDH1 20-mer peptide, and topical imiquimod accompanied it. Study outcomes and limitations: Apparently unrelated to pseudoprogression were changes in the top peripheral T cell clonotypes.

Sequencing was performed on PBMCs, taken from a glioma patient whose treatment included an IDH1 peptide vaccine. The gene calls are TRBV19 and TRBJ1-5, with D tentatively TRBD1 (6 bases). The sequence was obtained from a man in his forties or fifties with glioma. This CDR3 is CAVRTALNSNQPQHF. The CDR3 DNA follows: TGTGCGGTACGGACAGCCCTTAATAGCAATCAGCCCCAGCATTTT.